The 14 T cell receptor beta chains presented below share a single source sample, sequenced in a study of early T cells in non-severe SARS-CoV-2 infection. TCRdb reanalysed the 5' RACE reads using MiXCR and keeps one entry per CDR3 protein. This sample yields about 52,000 distinct CDR3 sequences, of which about 11% are seen a single time; over 10% belongs to the top ten. The sequenced sample was whole blood. The receptors derive from an adult who was a healthcare worker with PCR-confirmed SARS-CoV-2 infection or an uninfected control (not recorded which).

In its sample, this clonotype was seen a few times. The V gene is TRBV4-2, the J gene TRBJ2-3; D is ambiguous. Trimming cost V 0 bases and J 4 bases, with 8 bases left between them. The germline gives CDR1 LGHNA, CDR2 YNFKEQ. The CDR3 is 14 residues long. CDR3 loop: CASSQEEGADTQYF. The DNA for the CDR3 is TGTGCCAGCAGCCAAGAAGAAGGCGCAGATACGCAGTATTTT.

This clonotype was seen many times. CDR3 sequence reads: CASSLNSYEQYF. CDR3 nucleotide sequence: TGTGCCAGCAGTTTAAACTCCTACGAGCAGTACTTC. The chain is built from TRBV6-5 and TRBJ2-7; the D is unclear. CDR1 is MNHEY and CDR2 is SVGAGI in the germline V gene. With 4 bases removed from V and 0 bases from J, the gap between germline ends came to 4 bases. This CDR3 has 12 amino acids.

This clonotype was picked up many times. This chain links TRBV9 with TRBJ2-1; D is unresolved. The V end was cut by 3 bases, the J end by 8 bases, with 12 bases between. In germline, CDR1 is SGDLS, CDR2 YYNGEE. CDR3 length: 13 amino acids. The CDR3 is CASSANHGDEQFF. The CDR3, as DNA: TGTGCCAGCAGCGCCAACCATGGGGATGAGCAGTTCTTC.

The chain is built from TRBV7-6 and TRBJ2-4, with 8 bases that match TRBD1. The J segment lost 6 bases and the V segment lost 4 bases, leaving 2 bases of the junction unmatched. CDR3 size: 13 residues. In germline, CDR1 is SGHVS, CDR2 FNYEAQ. The CDR3 DNA is TGTGCCAGCAGCTCCGGACAGGGAAACATTCAGTACTTC. Translated, it gives CASSSGQGNIQYF.

Ten or more counts support this clonotype. The rearrangement joins TRBV19 to TRBJ1-5; D remains ambiguous. The germline V gene encodes CDR1 LNHDA and CDR2 SQIVND (reference sequence). The length of the CDR3 is 13 residues. V lost 3 bases to trimming and J lost 5 bases, with 8 bases between them. The CDR3 protein is CASSMDWDQPQHF. In nucleotides, the CDR3 is TGTGCCAGTAGTATGGATTGGGATCAGCCCCAGCATTTT.

The sample holds many counts of this clonotype. The chain recombines TRBV9 with TRBJ1-4, with 7 bases lining up with TRBD1. Trimming took 3 bases from V and 5 from J; bases not matched to a gene: 7. Germline loops: CDR1 SGDLS, CDR2 YYNGEE. CDR3 length: 15 amino acids. The CDR3 region has the DNA TGTGCCAGCAGCGCAGGGACAGCCCAGAATGAAAAACTGTTTTTT. Encoded protein: CASSAGTAQNEKLFF.

The table lists this clonotype with many counts. This sequence joins TRBV20-1 and TRBJ2-1; D uncertain. V was pared by 5 bases and J by 4 bases, with 3 bases between. The CDR3 sequence is 10 residues long. CDR1 and CDR2 from the germline V gene are DFQATT and SNEGSKA (reference sequence). The CDR3 region is CSAGYNEQFF. The CDR3 DNA is TGCAGTGCTGGATACAATGAGCAGTTCTTC.

The chain employs TRBV6-2 or TRBV6-3 and TRBJ2-7; tentatively, D is TRBD2 (5 bases). Germline-derived CDR1 and CDR2 are MNHEY and SVGEGT. The CDR3 has 15 amino acids. The germline V and J ends were trimmed by 6 bases and 5 bases, with 20 bases remaining between them. CDR3 DNA: TGTGCCAGCAGACCCCGGGATCGCGTCCTAAACGAGCAGTACTTC. As protein: CASRPRDRVLNEQYF.

This clonotype was detected many times. The chain combines TRBV25-1 with TRBJ2-1, with D perhaps matching TRBD2 (5 bases). CDR3 length: 13 residues. Germline V lookup: CDR1 MGHDK, CDR2 SYGVNS. The V end was cut by 4 bases, the J end by 4 bases, with 8 bases between. The CDR3 is CASSAGNYNEQFF. CDR3 bases: TGTGCCAGCAGTGCGGGGAATTACAATGAGCAGTTCTTC.

This chain uses TRBV4-3 with TRBJ2-7, with D possibly TRBD2 on 6 matching bases. The CDR3 length is 15 residues. The germline V and J ends were trimmed by 1 base and 7 bases, with 17 bases remaining between them. Germline CDR1 reads LGHNA; CDR2 reads YSLEER. CDR3 nucleotide sequence: TGCGCCAGCAGCCAAGTCTCGGCCGGGGCGGGGGAGCAGTACTTC. Its translation is CASSQVSAGAGEQYF.

This chain joins TRBV27 and TRBJ2-7; D may be TRBD2 (7 bases). CDR1 and CDR2 from the germline V gene are MNHEY and SMNVEV (reference sequence). V lost 1 base, J lost 2 bases, and 15 bases lay in between. The CDR3 loop spans 16 amino acids. CDR3 amino acids: CASSLWGLAEPYEQYF. As DNA, the CDR3 is TGTGCCAGCAGTTTATGGGGGCTAGCGGAACCCTACGAGCAGTACTTC.

The rearrangement joins TRBV12-3 or TRBV12-4 to TRBJ2-2; no reliable D call. The CDR3 loop spans 11 amino acids. V shed 3 bases and J shed 8 bases, with 4 bases lying between them. The CDR3 here is CASSFPGELFF. The CDR3 region has the DNA TGTGCCAGCAGTTTTCCGGGGGAGCTGTTTTTT.

This clonotype was recorded many times. The rearrangement joins TRBV11-1 to TRBJ2-3; 8 positions match TRBD2. Germline assignment: CDR1 SGHAT and CDR2 FQDESV (reference sequence). The CDR3 is 15 residues long. Trimming removed 5 bases from V and 5 bases from J; junction bases left unmatched: 9. CDR3 DNA sequence: TGTGCCAGCAGCCGACGGAGCGGGGGTCAAGATACGCAGTATTTT. Residues: CASSRRSGGQDTQYF.

This clonotype has a count of ten or more. The J gene is TRBJ2-1, the V gene TRBV10-3; no firm D call. Between the trimmed V and J ends, which lost 3 bases and 0 bases, there was a span of 12 bases. Germline V CDR1 and CDR2: ENHRY, SYGVKD. The CDR3 consists of 16 residues. CDR3 bases: TGTGCCATCAGTGATTACGGCGGATACTCCTACAATGAGCAGTTCTTC. As protein: CAISDYGGYSYNEQFF.